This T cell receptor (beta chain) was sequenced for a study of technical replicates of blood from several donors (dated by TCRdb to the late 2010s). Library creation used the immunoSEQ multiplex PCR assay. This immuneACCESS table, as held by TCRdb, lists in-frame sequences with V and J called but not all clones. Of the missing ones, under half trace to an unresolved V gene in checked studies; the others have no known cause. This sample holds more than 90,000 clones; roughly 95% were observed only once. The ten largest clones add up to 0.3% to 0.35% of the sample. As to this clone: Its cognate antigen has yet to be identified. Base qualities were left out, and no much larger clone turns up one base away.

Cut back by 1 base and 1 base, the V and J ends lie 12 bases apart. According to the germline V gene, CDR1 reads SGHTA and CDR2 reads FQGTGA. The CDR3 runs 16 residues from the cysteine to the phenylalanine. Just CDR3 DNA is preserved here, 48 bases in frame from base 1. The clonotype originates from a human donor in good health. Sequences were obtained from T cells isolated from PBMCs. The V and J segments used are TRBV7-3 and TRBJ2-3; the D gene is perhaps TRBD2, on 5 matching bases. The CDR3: CASSLRGAVGTDTQYF. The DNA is TGTGCCAGCAGCTTAAGGGGAGCGGTCGGCACAGATACGCAGTATTTT. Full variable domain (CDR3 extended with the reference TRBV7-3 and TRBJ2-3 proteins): GAGVSQTPSNKVTEKGKYVELRCDPISGHTALYWYRQSLGQGPEFLIYFQGTGAADDSGLPNDRFFAVRPEGSVSTLKIQRTERGDSAVYLCASSLRGAVGTDTQYFGPGTRLTVL.